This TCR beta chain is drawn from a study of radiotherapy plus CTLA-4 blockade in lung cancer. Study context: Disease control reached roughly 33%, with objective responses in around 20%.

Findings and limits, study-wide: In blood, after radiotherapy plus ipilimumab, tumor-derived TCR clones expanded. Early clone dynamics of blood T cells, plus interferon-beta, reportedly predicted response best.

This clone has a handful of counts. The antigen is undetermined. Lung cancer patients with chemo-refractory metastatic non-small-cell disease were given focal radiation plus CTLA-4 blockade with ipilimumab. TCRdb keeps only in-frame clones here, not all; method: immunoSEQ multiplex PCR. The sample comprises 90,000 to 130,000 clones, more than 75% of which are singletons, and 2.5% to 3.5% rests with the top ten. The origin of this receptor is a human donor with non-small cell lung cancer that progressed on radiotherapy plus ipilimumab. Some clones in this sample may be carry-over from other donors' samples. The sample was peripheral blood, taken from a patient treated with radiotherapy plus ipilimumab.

The CDR3 DNA is TGTAAAGCGGGGGCTGGGGCCAACGTCCTGACTTTC. Protein product: CKAGAGANVLTF. V usage is TRBV30 and J usage is TRBJ2-6, with 8 bases matching TRBD2. CDR1 GTSNPN and CDR2 SVGIG come from the germline V gene (reference sequence). The CDR3 extends over 12 amino acids.